Detailed here is one T cell receptor beta chain. Its target is not known. The V segment lost 5 bases and the J segment 2 bases; nucleotides outside the gene matches: 14. Germline assignment: CDR1 MGHDK and CDR2 SYGVNS. This CDR3 has 17 amino acids. The entry originates in a study of blood T cells in healthy people across ages. Study-level information: Template switching captured about one barcoded beta molecule per two T cells.

Study-level points and caveats: The recorded TCR beta diversity per million T cells decreased in a roughly linear manner with age. Long-lived donors carried more naive CD4+ cells and greater diversity than aged donors.

Drawn from each donor were around 10 milliliters of peripheral blood. It was with a sample-barcoded 5' primer and a J-beta primer mix that a second PCR of roughly 7 to 12 cycles was run. TCRdb recomputed calls from the 5' RACE reads with MiXCR, one row per CDR3 protein. The table includes about 1.5 million distinct CDR3 sequences, 40% to 45% detected once. The sequenced material came from blood. The TCR originated in a woman between 18 and 30 years old in good health. The V call is TRBV25-1, the J call TRBJ1-1; 7 bases line up with TRBD1. CDR3 DNA: TGTGCCAGCAGTCGTGGACAGGTTACGGCCCTCAACACTGAAGCTTTCTTT. Amino acid sequence: CASSRGQVTALNTEAFF.